The 19 T cell receptor beta chains in this list originate from one sample, sequenced in a study of blood T cell repertoires in COVID-19. Assay: immunoSEQ multiplex PCR; the TCRdb copy retains only in-frame clones and omits some. The repertoire holds about 260,000 clones, roughly nine tenths seen once, with approximately 3.8% in the top ten. Sequenced input: peripheral blood. Source of these receptors: a man aged 60 to 75 who had recovered from COVID-19.

This chain links TRBV19 with TRBJ1-2, with 11 bases that match TRBD1. The CDR3 spans 15 residues. CDR1 is LNHDA, CDR2 SQIVND, per germline (reference sequence). J lost 5 bases, V lost 4 bases, and 6 bases had no gene match. The CDR3 DNA is TGTGCCAGTAGTACAGGGACAGGGGGACCATATGGCTACACCTTC. It codes for CASSTGTGGPYGYTF.

V gene TRBV30 combines with J gene TRBJ1-2, with 10 nucleotides matching TRBD1. With 2 bases clipped from V and 5 bases from J, the junction kept 5 bases outside the gene matches. Germline V gives CDR1 GTSNPN, CDR2 SVGIG (reference sequence). The CDR3 contains 14 residues. The CDR3 nucleotides are TGTGCCTGGAGTCCGGGACAGGGGCGGTATGGCTACACCTTC. Residues: CAWSPGQGRYGYTF.

This sequence joins TRBV20-1 and TRBJ1-5; no clear D gene. This CDR3 has 14 amino acids. The germline V and J ends were trimmed by 3 bases and 6 bases, with 15 bases remaining between them. Germline assignment: CDR1 DFQATT and CDR2 SNEGSKA (reference sequence). DNA for the CDR3: TGCAGTGCTAGTACTGGGAGGGAGGGTCAGCCCCAGCATTTT. It is translated as CSASTGREGQPQHF.

V and J are TRBV24-1 and TRBJ1-5; 12 bases line up with TRBD1. Looked up from germline, CDR1 is KGHDR and CDR2 is SFDVKD. The CDR3 loop spans 15 amino acids. V shed 3 bases, J shed 6 bases, and the junction held 2 bases outside the gene matches. This chain's CDR3 is CATSDGTGGVQPQHF. The CDR3 coding sequence is TGTGCCACCAGTGATGGGACAGGGGGCGTTCAGCCCCAGCATTTT.

This sequence joins TRBV28 and TRBJ2-7; 7 positions match TRBD1. J gave up 5 bases and V 10 bases, and 8 bases lay outside the gene matches. The CDR3 spans 12 residues. Germline CDR1 is MDHEN and CDR2 is SYDVKM. The CDR3 DNA follows: TGTGCCATCAGGCAGGGGGTGAACGAGCAGTACTTC. Its translation is CAIRQGVNEQYF.

This rearrangement joins TRBV5-3 to TRBJ2-3, with 8 bases identical to TRBD2. TRBV5-3 is an ORF; its function is uncertain. The CDR3 covers 15 residues. V was clipped by 1 base and J by 2 bases; unmatched bases: 3. This chain's CDR3 is CARSLTSGYTDTQYF. The CDR3 DNA reads TGTGCCAGAAGCTTGACTAGCGGTTACACAGATACGCAGTATTTT.

The chain uses TRBV14 and TRBJ1-2, with a weak D call TRBD1 (6 bases). CDR1 and CDR2 from the germline V gene are SGHDN and FVKESK. This CDR3 has 14 residues. The ends were cut back, 4 bases at V and 4 bases at J, with 13 bases in the middle. DNA for the CDR3: TGTGCCAGCAGCCCCACGGGGGGCCCCTATGGCTACACCTTC. Protein: CASSPTGGPYGYTF.

The rearrangement uses TRBV24-1 and TRBJ2-3; 7 bases align to TRBD1. The length of the CDR3 is 13 residues. The V gene end was trimmed by 9 bases and the J gene end by 0 bases; junction bases not matched to a gene: 2. CDR1 and CDR2 from the germline V gene are KGHDR and SFDVKD. CDR3 DNA: TGTGCCACCCAGACAGGGAGCACAGATACGCAGTATTTT. Translated: CATQTGSTDTQYF.

The rearrangement joins TRBV5-1 to TRBJ1-1, with TRBD1 matching over 8 bases. The CDR3 length is 14 residues. V dropped 5 bases and J dropped 5; count of bases not matched to a gene: 8. CDR1 is SGHRS, CDR2 YFSETQ, per germline. CDR3 sequence (DNA): TGCGCCAGCAGACCTACAGGGGGTCTAACTGAAGCTTTCTTT. Translation gives CASRPTGGLTEAFF.

The rearrangement joins TRBV7-6 to TRBJ2-3; 8 bases agree with TRBD2. The germline V gene has CDR1 SGHVS and CDR2 FNYEAQ. The CDR3 length is 16 residues. The trim removed 4 bases at V and 0 bases at J, leaving 6 bases unmatched. The CDR3 DNA reads TGTGCCAGCAGCTCCAACGGGGGGGCTAGCACAGATACGCAGTATTTT. It encodes CASSSNGGASTDTQYF.

V is TRBV10-2 and J is TRBJ1-5, with 8 bases aligning to TRBD1. CDR3 length: 12 amino acids. The V gene's germline CDR1 is WSHSY and CDR2 SAAADI. The trim removed 5 bases at V and 7 bases at J, leaving 1 base unmatched. The CDR3 coding sequence is TGCGCCAGCAGTCGACAGGGGCAGCCCCAGCATTTT. Protein: CASSRQGQPQHF.

This chain connects TRBV5-1 to TRBJ1-4; D is unresolved. The germline CDR1 and CDR2 sequences are SGHRS and YFSETQ. V shed 4 bases and J shed 8 bases, with 12 bases lying between them. This CDR3 spans 13 amino acids. Written as DNA, the CDR3 is TGCGCCAGCAGCCCCAGTCCCGGGGAAAAACTGTTTTTT. It codes for CASSPSPGEKLFF. Combining the CDR3 with reference TRBV5-1 and TRBJ1-4 gives the whole variable domain KAGVTQTPRYLIKTRGQQVTLSCSPISGHRSVSWYQQTPGQGLQFLFEYFSETQRNKGNFPGRFSGRQFSNSRSEMNVSTLELGDSALYLCASSPSPGEKLFFGSGTQLSVL.

V and J are TRBV7-9 and TRBJ2-3, with a weak D call TRBD1 (5 bases). V lost 1 base to trimming and J lost 2 bases, with 10 bases between them. The CDR3 sequence is 15 residues long. The V gene's germline CDR1 is SEHNR and CDR2 FQNEAQ (reference sequence). Here the CDR3 DNA reads TGTGCCAGCAGCTTAGGAGCAGGACACACAGATACGCAGTATTTT. Amino acid sequence: CASSLGAGHTDTQYF.

This rearrangement joins TRBV6-1 to TRBJ2-3, with a possible D match to TRBD2 (6 bases). The V gene's germline CDR1 is MNHNS and CDR2 SASEGT. The CDR3 contains 17 residues. V lost 1 base, J lost 3 bases, and 17 bases lay in between. The chain's CDR3 is CASSEGVGGFRTDTQYF. For the CDR3, the DNA is TGTGCCAGCAGTGAAGGAGTGGGGGGTTTTAGGACAGATACGCAGTATTTT.

The gene calls are TRBV13 and TRBJ2-3; TRBD2 is a possible D gene (6 bases). The germline V gene encodes CDR1 PRHDT and CDR2 FYEKMQ (reference sequence). Trimming took off 1 base at V and 1 base at J, with 12 bases between the two ends. This CDR3 has 16 amino acids. The CDR3 sequence is CASSLVRGGGTDTQYF. DNA of the CDR3: TGTGCCAGCAGCTTAGTACGGGGAGGAGGCACAGATACGCAGTATTTT.

The rearrangement uses TRBV5-1 and TRBJ2-6; 7 bases fit TRBD1. Germline CDR1 reads SGHRS; CDR2 reads YFSETQ. With V trimmed by 1 base and J by 1 base, 5 bases remained unmatched. The CDR3 runs to 17 residues. CDR3 coding DNA: TGCGCCAGCAGCTTGACGGGACAGCGATCTGGGGCCAACGTCCTGACTTTC. Protein product: CASSLTGQRSGANVLTF.

This chain links TRBV4-1 with TRBJ2-5; 10 nucleotides line up with TRBD2. Germline lookup yields CDR1 MGHRA and CDR2 YSYEKL. This CDR3 contains 19 residues. The V and J ends lost 1 base and 5 bases, in that order; junction bases with no gene match: 16. The DNA of the CDR3 is TGCGCCAGCAGCCAAGGCAGGAGCGTTAGCGGGGGGTTGATGGAGACCCAGTACTTC. It yields the protein CASSQGRSVSGGLMETQYF.

This chain joins TRBV18 and TRBJ1-3, with 9 nucleotides matching TRBD1. Losses at the gene ends were 3 bases for V and 7 bases for J; bases not matched to a gene: 19. There are 19 residues in the CDR3. In germline, CDR1 is KGHSH, CDR2 LQKENI. For the CDR3, the DNA is TGTGCCAGCTCACCTCCGGGACAGGGTCTTAACGTGGCTGAGAACACCATATATTTT. This codes for CASSPPGQGLNVAENTIYF.

V and J are TRBV14 and TRBJ2-2; D remains ambiguous. V lost 0 bases and J 2 bases, leaving 7 bases between the germline ends. CDR1 and CDR2 (germline): SGHDN, FVKESK. The CDR3 is made up of 15 amino acids. CDR3 nucleotide sequence: TGTGCCAGCAGCCAAGATGTACTAAACACCGGGGAGCTGTTTTTT. Translation: CASSQDVLNTGELFF.